Below, one TCR beta chain is given with its context. This sample stems from a study of T cell changes during pregnancy in multiple sclerosis. The protocol was immunoSEQ multiplex PCR, while the TCRdb copy is restricted to in-frame clones and leaves out a portion. This table holds around 68,000 clones, 90% to 95% found once. The source was peripheral blood, collected after pregnancy. The source is a female donor in good health, enrolled as a control in a pregnancy study.

CDR3 DNA sequence: TGCGCCAGCAGCCATAGGACTAGCGGGGGCAAGGAGACCCAGTACTTC. Its protein product is CASSHRTSGGKETQYF. The chain links TRBV4-1 to TRBJ2-5, with 13 bases matching TRBD2. V was clipped by 3 bases and J by 5 bases; unmatched bases: 6. The CDR3 is 16 amino acids. Germline CDR1 MGHRA, CDR2 YSYEKL.